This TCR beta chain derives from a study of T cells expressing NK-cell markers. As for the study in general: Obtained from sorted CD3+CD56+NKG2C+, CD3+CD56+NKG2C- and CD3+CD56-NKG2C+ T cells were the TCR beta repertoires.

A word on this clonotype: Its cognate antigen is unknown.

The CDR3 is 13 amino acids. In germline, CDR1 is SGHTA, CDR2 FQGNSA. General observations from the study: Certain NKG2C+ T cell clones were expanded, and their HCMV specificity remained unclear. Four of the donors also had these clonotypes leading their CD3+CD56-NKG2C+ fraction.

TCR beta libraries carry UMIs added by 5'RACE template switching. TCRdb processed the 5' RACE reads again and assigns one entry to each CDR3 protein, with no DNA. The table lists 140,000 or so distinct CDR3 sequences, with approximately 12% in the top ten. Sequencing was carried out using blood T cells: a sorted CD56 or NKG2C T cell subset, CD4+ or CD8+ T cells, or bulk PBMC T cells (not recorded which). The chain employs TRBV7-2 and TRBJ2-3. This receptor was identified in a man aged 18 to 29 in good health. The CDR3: CASSGSSTDTQYF.